A selection of T cell receptor beta chains follows, all from one sample in a study of Graves' ophthalmopathy and Graves' hyperthyroidism. Each CDR3 protein is one row after TCRdb ran MiXCR on the multiplex PCR reads. The table has 170,000 or so distinct CDR3 sequences, approximately 38% seen once. The sequencing sample was made of peripheral blood. The receptor set was obtained from a woman in her forties with Graves' ophthalmopathy. Each CDR3 is given with its conserved first and last residue. Each record gives: V gene, clone size, J gene, CDR3 length, D gene, CDR3 protein, CDR3 DNA. D genes are given only for firm matches. Only part of the rows carry a size: once, few, many, or a class if the clone is expanded.

V: TRBV24-1; size: many; J: TRBJ1-3; length: 12; D: -; CDR3: CATSAGGNTIYF; DNA: TGTGCCACCAGCGCGGGGGGAAACACCATATATTTT
V: TRBV25-1; size: once; J: TRBJ1-6; length: 14; D: -; CDR3: CASSGWDTNSPLHF; DNA: TGTGCCAGCAGTGGGTGGGACACCAATTCACCCCTCCACTTT
V: TRBV28; size: few; J: TRBJ1-2; length: 12; D: TRBD1; CDR3: CASSEDRDGYTF; DNA: TGTGCCAGCAGCGAGGACAGGGATGGCTACACCTTC
V: TRBV12-3/TRBV12-4; size: many; J: TRBJ1-4; length: 15; D: TRBD1; CDR3: CASSLGGGGGEKLFF; DNA: TGTGCCAGCAGTTTAGGCGGAGGGGGCGGTGAAAAACTGTTTTTT
V: TRBV27; size: -; J: TRBJ2-7; length: 14; D: -; CDR3: CASRSQIYGYEQYF; DNA: TGTGCCAGCAGATCACAGATATACGGCTACGAGCAGTACTTC
V: TRBV7-6; size: few; J: TRBJ2-6; length: 16; D: -; CDR3: CASSLGQISGANVLTF; DNA: TGTGCCAGCAGCTTAGGGCAGATCTCTGGGGCCAACGTCCTGACTTTC
V: TRBV6-1; size: many; J: TRBJ1-2; length: 15; D: -; CDR3: CASSPDDPGRSGYTF; DNA: TGTGCCAGCAGTCCCGACGACCCGGGGCGAAGTGGCTACACCTTC
V: TRBV2; size: many; J: TRBJ1-2; length: 19; D: TRBD1; CDR3: CASSATTSPTGARSYGYTF; DNA: TGTGCCAGCAGTGCTACCACCTCTCCGACAGGGGCGAGGAGTTATGGCTACACCTTC
V: TRBV13; size: -; J: TRBJ2-5; length: 15; D: -; CDR3: CASSFLGGSQETQYF; DNA: TGTGCCAGCAGCTTTCTTGGTGGGAGCCAAGAGACCCAGTACTTC
V: TRBV19; size: -; J: TRBJ2-2; length: 14; D: -; CDR3: CASSSGFDTGELFF; DNA: TGTGCCAGTAGCAGTGGTTTCGACACCGGGGAGCTGTTTTTT
V: TRBV7-9; size: many; J: TRBJ2-2; length: 14; D: -; CDR3: CASSLSGVAGELFF; DNA: TGTGCCAGCAGCTTATCGGGGGTAGCCGGGGAGCTGTTTTTT
V: TRBV19; size: many; J: TRBJ1-1; length: 15; D: TRBD1; CDR3: CATNADEGALTEAFF; DNA: TGTGCCACTAACGCCGACGAGGGGGCACTCACTGAAGCTTTCTTT
V: TRBV7-8; size: -; J: TRBJ2-5; length: 14; D: TRBD2; CDR3: CASSRLAKKETQYF; DNA: TGTGCCAGCAGCCGACTAGCGAAGAAAGAGACCCAGTACTTC
V: TRBV6-1; size: many; J: TRBJ1-6; length: 15; D: -; CDR3: CASRSVSSYNSPLHF; DNA: TGTGCCAGCAGATCAGTGAGCTCCTATAATTCACCCCTCCACTTT
V: TRBV20-1; size: many; J: TRBJ1-1; length: 13; D: TRBD1; CDR3: CSAVKLLGQEAFF; DNA: TGCAGTGCTGTCAAGCTTTTGGGACAGGAAGCTTTCTTT
V: TRBV11-2; size: many; J: TRBJ2-5; length: 14; D: -; CDR3: CASSLEGVRETQYF; DNA: TGTGCCAGCAGCTTAGAGGGGGTGAGGGAGACCCAGTACTTC
V: TRBV7-8; size: few; J: TRBJ1-5; length: 15; D: -; CDR3: CASSFGGNSNQPQHF; DNA: TGTGCCAGCAGCTTCGGGGGAAATAGCAATCAGCCCCAGCATTTT
V: TRBV7-9; size: many; J: TRBJ1-5; length: 13; D: -; CDR3: CASSLGPGQPQHF; DNA: TGTGCCAGCAGCTTAGGCCCGGGGCAGCCCCAGCATTTT
V: TRBV7-9; size: -; J: TRBJ1-1; length: 13; D: -; CDR3: CASSSGVGTEAFF; DNA: TGTGCCAGCAGCTCGGGAGTAGGGACTGAAGCTTTCTTT
V: TRBV27; size: -; J: TRBJ1-1; length: 14; D: -; CDR3: CASSLLALNTEAFF; DNA: TGTGCCAGCAGTTTATTAGCGCTGAACACTGAAGCTTTCTTT
V: TRBV7-2; size: -; J: TRBJ2-2; length: 13; D: -; CDR3: CASSRTGFGELFF; DNA: TGTGCCAGCAGCCGAACAGGGTTCGGGGAGCTGTTTTTT
V: TRBV28; size: -; J: TRBJ1-2; length: 14; D: -; CDR3: CASSVPGRTNGYTF; DNA: TGTGCCAGCAGTGTTCCCGGGAGAACGAATGGCTACACCTTC
V: TRBV28; size: many; J: TRBJ1-5; length: 14; D: TRBD1; CDR3: CLTIGGGGNQPQHF; DNA: TGTCTCACAATAGGGGGCGGAGGCAATCAGCCCCAGCATTTT
V: TRBV27; size: many; J: TRBJ2-7; length: 13; D: TRBD2; CDR3: CASSSGGPSEQYF; DNA: TGTGCCAGCAGCTCGGGGGGGCCCTCCGAGCAGTACTTC
V: TRBV19; size: -; J: TRBJ2-7; length: 14; D: TRBD2; CDR3: CASSIVGLAGEQYF; DNA: TGTGCCAGTAGTATAGTGGGACTAGCTGGCGAGCAGTACTTC
V: TRBV6-2/TRBV6-3; size: -; J: TRBJ2-7; length: 15; D: TRBD2; CDR3: CASSPPGLADYEQYF; DNA: TGTGCCAGCAGTCCTCCGGGACTAGCGGATTACGAGCAGTACTTC
V: TRBV6-5; size: -; J: TRBJ2-5; length: 15; D: TRBD1; CDR3: CASGYTGASQETQYF; DNA: TGTGCCAGCGGATACACAGGGGCCTCCCAAGAGACCCAGTACTTC
V: TRBV6-5; size: many; J: TRBJ1-1; length: 14; D: -; CDR3: CASSKEGGNTEAFF; DNA: TGTGCCAGCAGCAAGGAGGGGGGGAACACTGAAGCTTTCTTT
V: TRBV5-6; size: many; J: TRBJ2-5; length: 18; D: -; CDR3: CASSLESLGTGEEETQYF; DNA: TGTGCCAGCAGCCTCGAATCACTAGGAACCGGGGAGGAAGAGACCCAGTACTTC
V: TRBV28; size: -; J: TRBJ1-2; length: 14; D: -; CDR3: CASSPAQSLYGYTF; DNA: TGTGCCAGCAGTCCCGCCCAGTCGTTATATGGCTACACCTTC
V: TRBV7-6; size: once; J: TRBJ2-7; length: 15; D: -; CDR3: CASSQGTSSSYEQYF; DNA: TGTGCCAGCAGCCAAGGGACTTCCAGCTCCTACGAGCAGTACTTC
V: TRBV6-1; size: many; J: TRBJ2-4; length: 15; D: TRBD2; CDR3: CASMGGRGLRNIQYF; DNA: TGTGCCAGCATGGGAGGGAGAGGTTTAAGAAACATTCAGTACTTC
V: TRBV5-1; size: many; J: TRBJ2-7; length: 16; D: TRBD2; CDR3: CASSLLLSGGFDEQYF; DNA: TGCGCCAGCAGCTTGCTCCTTAGCGGGGGATTCGACGAGCAGTACTTC
V: TRBV6-5; size: -; J: TRBJ2-7; length: 15; D: -; CDR3: CASSYSGASKYEQYF; DNA: TGTGCCAGCAGTTACTCCGGGGCGTCGAAGTACGAGCAGTACTTC
V: TRBV24-1; size: -; J: TRBJ2-5; length: 14; D: TRBD1; CDR3: CATRGQGARETQYF; DNA: TGTGCCACCCGTGGACAGGGGGCTAGGGAGACCCAGTACTTC
V: TRBV12-3/TRBV12-4; size: -; J: TRBJ1-6; length: 13; D: -; CDR3: CASSARGSSPLHF; DNA: TGTGCCAGCAGTGCGAGAGGGAGTTCACCCCTCCACTTT
V: TRBV7-7; size: many; J: TRBJ2-5; length: 15; D: TRBD2; CDR3: CASSKLAGVKETQYF; DNA: TGTGCTAGCAGCAAGTTAGCGGGAGTAAAAGAGACCCAGTACTTC
V: TRBV5-1; size: many; J: TRBJ1-1; length: 16; D: TRBD1; CDR3: CASSLVPTGPNTEAFF; DNA: TGCGCCAGCAGCTTGGTCCCGACAGGGCCGAACACTGAAGCTTTCTTT
V: TRBV6-5; size: -; J: TRBJ2-5; length: 13; D: -; CDR3: CASSCTRQETQYF; DNA: TGTGCCAGCAGTTGCACCCGGCAAGAGACCCAGTACTTC
V: TRBV28; size: many; J: TRBJ1-1; length: 15; D: TRBD1; CDR3: CASSPAGTGFPEAFF; DNA: TGTGCCAGCAGCCCAGCCGGGACAGGGTTCCCTGAAGCTTTCTTT
V: TRBV11-2; size: many; J: TRBJ2-3; length: 17; D: TRBD2; CDR3: CASSLVSASGFTDTQYF; DNA: TGTGCCAGCAGCTTAGTTTCGGCTAGCGGGTTCACAGATACGCAGTATTTT
V: TRBV24-1; size: -; J: TRBJ2-5; length: 15; D: -; CDR3: CATSDTDSRQETQYF; DNA: TGTGCCACCAGTGACACGGACAGCAGACAAGAGACCCAGTACTTC
V: TRBV12-3/TRBV12-4; size: -; J: TRBJ1-3; length: 15; D: -; CDR3: CASSLKPVSGNTIYF; DNA: TGTGCCAGCAGTTTAAAGCCCGTCTCTGGAAACACCATATATTTT
V: TRBV12-5; size: many; J: TRBJ1-2; length: 13; D: -; CDR3: CASTESIAHGYTF; DNA: TGTGCTAGTACCGAATCGATAGCACATGGCTACACCTTC
V: TRBV28; size: many; J: TRBJ2-7; length: 14; D: TRBD1; CDR3: CASTVTGQSYEQYF; DNA: TGTGCCAGCACTGTGACGGGACAGAGCTACGAGCAGTACTTC
V: TRBV28; size: -; J: TRBJ2-7; length: 12; D: TRBD2; CDR3: CASRAGEIEQYF; DNA: TGTGCCAGCAGAGCGGGAGAGATCGAGCAGTACTTC
V: TRBV15; size: -; J: TRBJ2-5; length: 13; D: -; CDR3: CATSRGLEETQYF; DNA: TGTGCCACCAGCAGGGGCCTGGAGGAGACCCAGTACTTC
V: TRBV19; size: many; J: TRBJ2-7; length: 15; D: -; CDR3: CASSIGDTRGSEQYF; DNA: TGTGCCAGTAGTATCGGGGACACCCGAGGTAGCGAGCAGTACTTC